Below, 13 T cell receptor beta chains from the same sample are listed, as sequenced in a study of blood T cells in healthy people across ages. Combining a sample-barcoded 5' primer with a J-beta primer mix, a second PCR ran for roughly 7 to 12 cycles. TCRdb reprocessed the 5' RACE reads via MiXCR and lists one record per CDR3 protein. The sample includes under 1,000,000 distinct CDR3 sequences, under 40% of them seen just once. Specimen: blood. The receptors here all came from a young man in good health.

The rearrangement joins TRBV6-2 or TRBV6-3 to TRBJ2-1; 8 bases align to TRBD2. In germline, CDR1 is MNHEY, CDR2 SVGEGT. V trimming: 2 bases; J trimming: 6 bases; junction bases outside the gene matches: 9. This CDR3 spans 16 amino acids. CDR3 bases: TGTGCCAGCAGTTACCACGGCGGGGGGCCTGTCAATGAGCAGTTCTTC. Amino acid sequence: CASSYHGGGPVNEQFF.

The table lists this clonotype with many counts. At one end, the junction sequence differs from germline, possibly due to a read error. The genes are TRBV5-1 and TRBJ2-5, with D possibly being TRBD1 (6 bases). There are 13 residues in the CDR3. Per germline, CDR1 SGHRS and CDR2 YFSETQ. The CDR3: CASRSGQGETQYF. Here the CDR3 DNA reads TGTGCCAGCAGATCGGGGCAGGGGGAGACCCAGTACTTC.

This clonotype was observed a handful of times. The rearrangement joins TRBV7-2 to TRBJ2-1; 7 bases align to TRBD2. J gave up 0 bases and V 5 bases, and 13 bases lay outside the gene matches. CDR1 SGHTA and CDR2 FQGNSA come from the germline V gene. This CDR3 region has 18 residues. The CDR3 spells CASSRGEGHTSSYNEQFF. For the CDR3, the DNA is TGTGCCAGCAGCCGGGGGGAGGGCCATACCAGCTCCTACAATGAGCAGTTCTTC.

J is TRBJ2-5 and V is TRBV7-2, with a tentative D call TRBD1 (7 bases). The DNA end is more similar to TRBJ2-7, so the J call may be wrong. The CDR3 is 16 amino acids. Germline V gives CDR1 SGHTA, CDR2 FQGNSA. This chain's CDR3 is CASSPTGVQGTYEQYF. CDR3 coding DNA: TGTGCCAGCAGCCCCACTGGAGTACAGGGGACTTACGAGCAGTACTTC.

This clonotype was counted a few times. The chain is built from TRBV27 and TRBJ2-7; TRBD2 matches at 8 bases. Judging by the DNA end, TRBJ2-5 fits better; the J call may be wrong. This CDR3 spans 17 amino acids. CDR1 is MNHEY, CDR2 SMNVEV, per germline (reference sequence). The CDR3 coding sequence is TGTGCCAGCAGTTCCTTTAGTACTAGCGGTCTAGGAGAGACCCAGTACTTC. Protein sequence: CASSSFSTSGLGETQYF.

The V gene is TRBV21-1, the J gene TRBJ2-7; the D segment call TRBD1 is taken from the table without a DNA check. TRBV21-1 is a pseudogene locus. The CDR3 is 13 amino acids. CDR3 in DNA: TGTGCCAGCAGCAAAGACAGGAACAACGAGCAGTACTTC. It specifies CASSKDRNNEQYF.

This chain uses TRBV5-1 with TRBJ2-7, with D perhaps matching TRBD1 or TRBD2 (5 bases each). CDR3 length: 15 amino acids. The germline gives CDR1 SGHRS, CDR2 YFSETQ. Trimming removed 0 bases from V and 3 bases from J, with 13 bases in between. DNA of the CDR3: TGCGCCAGCAGCTTGGTAGGGGAAGGGAGCTACGAGCAGTACTTC. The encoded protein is CASSLVGEGSYEQYF.

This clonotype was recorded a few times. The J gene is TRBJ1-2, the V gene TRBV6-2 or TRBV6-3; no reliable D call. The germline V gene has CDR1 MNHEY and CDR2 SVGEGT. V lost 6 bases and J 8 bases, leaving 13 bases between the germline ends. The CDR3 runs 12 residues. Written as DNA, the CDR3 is TGTGCCAGCAGGGAAAGTCTAGACGGCTACACCTTC. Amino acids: CASRESLDGYTF.

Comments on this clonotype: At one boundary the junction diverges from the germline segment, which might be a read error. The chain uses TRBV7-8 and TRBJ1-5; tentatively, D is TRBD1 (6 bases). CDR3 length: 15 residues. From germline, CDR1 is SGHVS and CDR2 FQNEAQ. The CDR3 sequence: CASSPTGNSNQSQHF. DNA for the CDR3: TGTGCCAGCAGCCCGACAGGAAATAGCAATCAGTCCCAGCATTTT.

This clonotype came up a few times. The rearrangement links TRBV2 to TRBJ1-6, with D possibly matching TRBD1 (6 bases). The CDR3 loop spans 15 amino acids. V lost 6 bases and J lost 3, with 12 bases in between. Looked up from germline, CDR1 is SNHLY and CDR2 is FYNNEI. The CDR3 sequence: CASRRRTDYNSPLHF. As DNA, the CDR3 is TGTGCCAGCAGGAGGCGGACAGACTATAATTCACCCCTCCACTTT.

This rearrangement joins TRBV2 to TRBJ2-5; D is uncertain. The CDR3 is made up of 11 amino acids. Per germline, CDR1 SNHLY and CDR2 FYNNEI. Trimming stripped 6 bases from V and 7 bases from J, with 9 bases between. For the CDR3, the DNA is TGTGCCAGCAGAACCCCCGGGACCCAGTACTTC. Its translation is CASRTPGTQYF.

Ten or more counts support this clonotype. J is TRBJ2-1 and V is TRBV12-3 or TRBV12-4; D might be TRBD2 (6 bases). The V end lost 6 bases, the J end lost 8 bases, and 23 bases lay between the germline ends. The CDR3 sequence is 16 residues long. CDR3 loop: CASSRIGTDLEDEQFF. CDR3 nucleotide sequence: TGTGCCAGCAGCCGCATCGGGACTGACTTAGAGGATGAGCAGTTCTTC.

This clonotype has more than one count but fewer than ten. The CDR3 sequence is CATGTSGGADTQYF. CDR3 nucleotide sequence: TGTGCCACAGGGACTAGCGGGGGCGCAGATACGCAGTATTTT. This chain joins TRBV10-3 and TRBJ2-3, with 14 bases that match TRBD2. Per germline, CDR1 ENHRY and CDR2 SYGVKD. Trimming removed 10 bases from V and 4 bases from J; junction bases left unmatched: 4. CDR3 size: 14 residues.